Below are 2 T cell receptor beta chains sequenced from a single sample in a study of T cells in Graves' hyperthyroidism and ophthalmopathy. Amplification of TCR beta CDR3 regions was performed using RNA transcripts as template. When the TCR CDR3 underwent first-round RT-PCR, the HTBI primer set was used. TCRdb re-called the multiplex PCR reads through MiXCR, storing one row per CDR3 protein. Of 350,000 to 450,000 distinct CDR3 sequences in the sample, about 15% are singletons; the top ten hold more than 9.5%. Sequenced sample: blood. Receptors were obtained from a woman aged 55 to 70 with Graves' hyperthyroidism.

The rearrangement links TRBV28 to TRBJ2-6; 12 bases line up with TRBD2. The CDR3 is 21 residues long. The germline gives CDR1 MDHEN, CDR2 SYDVKM. V dropped 6 bases and J dropped 4; count of bases not matched to a gene: 19. The CDR3 nucleotides read TGTGCCAGCAGCCCGGGACTAGCGGGTAGTATTGCCCCGGGGGGGGCCAACGTCCTGACTTTC. Protein: CASSPGLAGSIAPGGANVLTF.

This clonotype has a count of ten or more. This chain links TRBV28 with TRBJ1-2; D is possibly TRBD1 (5 bases). Germline-derived CDR1 and CDR2 are MDHEN and SYDVKM. The CDR3 loop spans 12 amino acids. With 5 bases removed from V and 4 bases from J, the gap between germline ends came to 8 bases. The CDR3 spells CASSRQSYGYTF. CDR3 bases: TGTGCCAGCAGTCGACAGAGCTATGGCTACACCTTC.